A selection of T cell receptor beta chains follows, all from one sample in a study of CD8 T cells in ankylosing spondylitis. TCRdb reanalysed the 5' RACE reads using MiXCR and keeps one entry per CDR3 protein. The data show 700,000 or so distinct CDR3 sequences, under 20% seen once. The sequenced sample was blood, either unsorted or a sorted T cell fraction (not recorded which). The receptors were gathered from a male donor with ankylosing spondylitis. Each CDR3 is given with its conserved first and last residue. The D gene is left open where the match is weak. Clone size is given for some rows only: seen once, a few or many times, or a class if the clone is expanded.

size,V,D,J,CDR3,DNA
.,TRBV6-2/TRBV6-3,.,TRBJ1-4,CASSYSPEKLFF,TGTGCCAGCAGTTACTCTCCCGAAAAACTGTTTTTT
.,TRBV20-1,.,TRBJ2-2,CSARDSGQFNTGELFF,TGCAGTGCTAGAGATTCAGGGCAATTCAACACCGGGGAGCTGTTTTTT
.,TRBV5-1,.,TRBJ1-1,CASSTGTPTNTEAFF,TGCGCCAGCAGCACCGGAACTCCAACGAACACTGAAGCTTTCTTT
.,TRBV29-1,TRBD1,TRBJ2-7,CSVELTGSPYEQYF,TGCAGCGTTGAATTGACAGGGTCCCCTTACGAGCAGTACTTC
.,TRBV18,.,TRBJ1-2,CASSPKQGSGYTF,TGTGCCAGCTCACCAAAACAGGGCAGTGGCTACACCTTC
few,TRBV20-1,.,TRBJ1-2,CSAIRGYGYTF,TGCAGTGCTATTCGTGGCTATGGCTACACCTTC
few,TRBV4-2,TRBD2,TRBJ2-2,CASSPLAGGRTGELFF,TGTGCCAGCAGCCCCCTAGCGGGAGGGCGGACCGGGGAGCTGTTTTTT
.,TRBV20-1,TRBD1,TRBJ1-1,CSARGGQPNTEAFF,TGCAGTGCTAGGGGGGGACAGCCGAACACTGAAGCTTTCTTT
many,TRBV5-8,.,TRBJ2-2,CASGRDTNTGELFF,TGTGCCAGCGGACGGGACACTAACACCGGGGAGCTGTTTTTT
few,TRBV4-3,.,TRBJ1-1,CASSRASVGDTEAFF,TGCGCCAGCAGCCGGGCAAGCGTCGGGGACACTGAAGCTTTCTTT
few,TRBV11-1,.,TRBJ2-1,CASSSLALSYNEQFF,TGTGCCAGCAGCTCCCTAGCGTTATCCTACAATGAGCAGTTCTTC
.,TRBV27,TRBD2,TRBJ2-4,CASSSTTSGRSAKNIQYF,TGTGCCAGCAGTTCGACTACTAGCGGGAGGTCAGCCAAAAACATTCAGTACTTC
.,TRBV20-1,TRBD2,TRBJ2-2,CSAARVSGGLSGELFF,TGCAGTGCTGCCAGAGTGTCGGGGGGGCTTTCCGGGGAGCTGTTTTTT
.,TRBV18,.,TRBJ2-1,CASSPTTSSDAFF,TGTGCCAGCTCGCCAACGACTAGTTCGGATGCGTTCTTC
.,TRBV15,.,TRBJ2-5,CATSRGNSWETQYF,TGTGCCACCAGCAGAGGGAATAGCTGGGAGACCCAGTACTTC
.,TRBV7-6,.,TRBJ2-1,CASSLEKGSHGEQFF,TGTGCCAGCAGCTTAGAGAAGGGTAGCCATGGTGAGCAGTTCTTC
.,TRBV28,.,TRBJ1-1,CASSFSRGGAEAFF,TGTGCCAGCAGTTTTTCACGGGGTGGGGCTGAAGCTTTCTTT
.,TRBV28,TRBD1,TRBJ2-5,CASSLYQGARETQYF,TGTGCCAGCAGTTTATACCAGGGGGCGAGGGAGACCCAGTACTTC
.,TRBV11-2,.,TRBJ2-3,CASSLGGRGVPPYTDTQYF,TGTGCCAGCAGCTTGGGGGGACGAGGGGTACCCCCTTACACAGATACGCAGTATTTT
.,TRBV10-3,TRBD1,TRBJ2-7,CAISELGQGDTYEQYF,TGTGCCATCAGTGAGCTTGGACAGGGGGATACCTACGAGCAGTACTTC
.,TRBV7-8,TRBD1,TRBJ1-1,CASSLAGQGGWTEAFF,TGTGCCAGCAGCTTAGCCGGACAGGGAGGGTGGACTGAAGCTTTCTTT
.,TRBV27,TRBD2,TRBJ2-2,CASSLWEGTGELFF,TGTGCCAGCAGTTTATGGGAGGGCACCGGGGAGCTGTTTTTT
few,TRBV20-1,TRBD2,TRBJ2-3,CSAGGASGRAADTQYF,TGCAGTGCTGGAGGGGCTAGCGGGAGGGCAGCAGATACGCAGTATTTT
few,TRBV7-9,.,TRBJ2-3,CASSLSYTDTQYF,TGTGCCAGCAGCTTAAGCTACACAGATACGCAGTATTTT
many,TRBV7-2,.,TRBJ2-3,CASSLGRWGDTQYF,TGTGCCAGCAGCTTAGGTCGCTGGGGGGATACGCAGTATTTT
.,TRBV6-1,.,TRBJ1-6,CASSRVGDGYSPLHF,TGTGCCAGCAGCCGGGTGGGGGACGGCTATTCACCCCTCCACTTT
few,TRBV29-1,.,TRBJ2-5,CSVAKSQQETQYF,TGCAGCGTTGCTAAAAGCCAACAAGAGACCCAGTACTTC
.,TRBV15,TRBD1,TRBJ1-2,CATSRDLLGQGDYGYTF,TGTGCCACCAGCAGAGATCTCTTGGGACAGGGGGACTATGGCTACACCTTC
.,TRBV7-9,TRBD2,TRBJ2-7,CASSLGRGFVDEQYF,TGTGCCAGCAGCTTAGGGCGGGGGTTCGTGGACGAGCAGTACTTC
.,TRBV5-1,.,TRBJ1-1,CASSPGPSLLNTEAFF,TGCGCCAGCAGCCCCGGACCCTCGTTATTGAACACTGAAGCTTTCTTT
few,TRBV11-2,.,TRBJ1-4,CASSPWENEKLFF,TGTGCCAGCAGCCCTTGGGAAAATGAAAAACTGTTTTTT
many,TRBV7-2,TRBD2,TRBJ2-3,CASSFAGGPDTQYF,TGTGCCAGCAGCTTTGCGGGAGGGCCAGATACGCAGTATTTT
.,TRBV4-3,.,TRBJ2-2,CASSQDPQGGELFF,TGCGCCAGCAGCCAGGACCCTCAGGGGGGGGAGCTGTTTTTT
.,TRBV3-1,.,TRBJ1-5,CASRHGDRNQPQHF,TGTGCCAGCAGGCACGGCGACAGAAATCAGCCCCAGCATTTT
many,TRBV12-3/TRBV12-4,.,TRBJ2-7,CASASPGTHYEQYF,TGTGCCAGCGCATCTCCCGGGACACACTACGAGCAGTACTTC
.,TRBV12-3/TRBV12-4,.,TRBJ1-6,CASSFDGNSPLHF,TGTGCCAGCAGTTTCGACGGAAATTCACCCCTCCACTTT
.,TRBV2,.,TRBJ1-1,CASRLMTEAFF,TGTGCCAGCCGGCTTATGACTGAAGCTTTCTTT
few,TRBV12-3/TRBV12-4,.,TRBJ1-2,CASSLALGTAFYGYTF,TGTGCCAGCAGTTTAGCGCTCGGGACTGCTTTCTATGGCTACACCTTC
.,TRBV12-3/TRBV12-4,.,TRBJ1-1,CASRATGMNTEAFF,TGTGCCAGCAGAGCAACAGGGATGAACACTGAAGCTTTCTTT
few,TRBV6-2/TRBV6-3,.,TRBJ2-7,CASSPSNEQYF,TGTGCCAGCAGTCCCAGTAACGAGCAGTACTTC
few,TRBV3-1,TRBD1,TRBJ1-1,CASSQWTGRTEAFF,TGTGCCAGCAGCCAATGGACAGGGCGGACTGAAGCTTTCTTT
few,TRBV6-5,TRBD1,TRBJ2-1,CASSYLTGSEQFF,TGTGCCAGCAGTTACCTGACAGGGAGTGAGCAGTTCTTC